This TCR beta chain was observed in a study of T cell repertoires in cytomegalovirus infection. Study-level information: Matching HLA type and CMV infection were both indicated by public TCR beta signatures. The study, taken as a whole, reports: In two of eight donors, the top clonotype was HLA-C-restricted CMV-specific.

TCRdb used MiXCR to reprocess the reads, holding one entry per CDR3 protein. The sample consists of roughly 630,000 distinct CDR3 sequences, 24% of them appearing once. This CDR3 has 14 residues. V was pared by 4 bases and J by 5 bases, with 7 bases of the junction left unmatched. Germline assignment: CDR1 SGHDN and CDR2 FVKESK. This clonotype was recorded a few times. Antigen unknown. Sequenced input: CD8+ T cells from PBMCs. The TCR comes from a human donor in good health (CMV status not recorded). Some clones in this sample may be carry-over from other donors' samples. This chain links TRBV14 with TRBJ2-7, with 8 bases lining up with TRBD1. The CDR3 here is CASSRRDRPHEQYF. The CDR3 region has the DNA TGTGCCAGCAGCCGCCGGGACAGGCCCCACGAGCAGTACTTC.